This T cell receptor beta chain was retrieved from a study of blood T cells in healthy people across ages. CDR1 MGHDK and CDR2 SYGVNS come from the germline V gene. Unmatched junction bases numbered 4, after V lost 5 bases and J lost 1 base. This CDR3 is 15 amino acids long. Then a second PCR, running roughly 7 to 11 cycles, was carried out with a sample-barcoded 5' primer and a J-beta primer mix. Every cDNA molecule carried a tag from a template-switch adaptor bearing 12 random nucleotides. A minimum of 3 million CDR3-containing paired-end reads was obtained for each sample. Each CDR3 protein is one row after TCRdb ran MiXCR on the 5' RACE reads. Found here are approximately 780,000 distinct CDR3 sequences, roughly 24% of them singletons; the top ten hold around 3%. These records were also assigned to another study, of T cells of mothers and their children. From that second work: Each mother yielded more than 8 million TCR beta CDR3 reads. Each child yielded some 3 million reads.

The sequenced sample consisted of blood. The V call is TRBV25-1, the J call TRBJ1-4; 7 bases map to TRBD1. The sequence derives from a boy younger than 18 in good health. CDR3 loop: CASSNRQGTNEKLFF. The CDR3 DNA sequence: TGTGCCAGCAGTAATCGACAGGGAACTAATGAAAAACTGTTTTTT.